The 14 T cell receptor beta chains listed next were all sequenced from one sample in a study of graft-versus-host responses after intestinal transplantation. Intraepithelial plus lamina propria lymphocytes were released by processing graft tissue. Sequencing used immunoSEQ multiplex PCR; TCRdb keeps in-frame clones, though not all of them. The sample includes around 15,000 clones, over 70% of them seen just once. Sample: ileum tissue, taken 14 days after transplant. The receptors were sampled from a human patient who received an intestinal transplant, so some T cells may come from the graft donor.

This clone appeared a few times. This rearrangement joins TRBV2 to TRBJ1-4, with a tentative D call TRBD1 (6 bases). The CDR3 length is 13 residues. Germline CDR1 is SNHLY and CDR2 is FYNNEI. Trimming left V 8 bases short and J 5 bases short, with 12 bases between. The CDR3 DNA follows: TGTGCCAGCCTTAGGGGGGGAAATGAAAAACTGTTTTTT. Translated: CASLRGGNEKLFF.

The chain joins TRBV7-9 to TRBJ2-1; D possibly uses TRBD1 or TRBD2 (5 bases each). The CDR3 length is 16 residues. Germline CDR1 SEHNR, CDR2 FQNEAQ (reference sequence). V lost 0 bases to trimming and J lost 5 bases, with 14 bases between them. The CDR3 DNA follows: TGTGCCAGCAGCTTAGCCCGGGGCCCCCGTGACAATGAGCAGTTCTTC. Translation gives CASSLARGPRDNEQFF.

V is TRBV5-1 and J is TRBJ2-1, with 9 bases lining up with TRBD2. J was trimmed by 3 bases and V by 0 bases; bases with no gene match: 10. The CDR3 is made up of 18 amino acids. Germline assignment: CDR1 SGHRS and CDR2 YFSETQ. CDR3 region: CASSLETSGLAYYNEQFF. The CDR3 coding sequence is TGCGCCAGCAGCTTGGAGACTAGCGGCTTGGCGTACTACAATGAGCAGTTCTTC.

The chain couples TRBV11-2 to TRBJ2-6; D not resolved. CDR1 is SGHAT, CDR2 FQNNGV, per germline. The germline V and J ends were trimmed by 1 base and 0 bases, with 1 base remaining between them. This CDR3 comprises 14 residues. CDR3 sequence reads: CASSLGSGANVLTF. The CDR3 region has the DNA TGTGCCAGCAGCTTAGGCTCTGGGGCCAACGTCCTGACTTTC.

This chain links TRBV5-1 with TRBJ2-3; 10 positions agree with TRBD2. CDR1 is SGHRS, CDR2 YFSETQ, per germline. This CDR3 is built from 16 residues. J was trimmed by 4 bases and V by 1 base; bases with no gene match: 6. The CDR3 here is CASSLLGAGGPDTQYF. In DNA, the CDR3 is TGCGCCAGCAGCTTGCTAGGAGCGGGGGGGCCAGATACGCAGTATTTT.

The genes are TRBV6-5 and TRBJ2-7, with 7 bases aligning to TRBD1. Germline CDR1 MNHEY, CDR2 SVGAGI. This CDR3 comprises 15 residues. J lost 3 bases, V lost 0 bases, and 5 bases had no gene match. CDR3 amino acids: CASSYSWTGHYEQYF. CDR3 DNA sequence: TGTGCCAGCAGTTACTCGTGGACAGGCCACTACGAGCAGTACTTC.

The genes are TRBV14 and TRBJ2-1; D not certain. This CDR3 spans 16 amino acids. V was cut by 1 base and J by 0 bases, with 10 bases left in between. Germline CDR1 reads SGHDN; CDR2 reads FVKESK. CDR3 loop: CASSQVILSSYNEQFF. The CDR3 DNA reads as TGTGCCAGCAGCCAAGTTATTCTAAGCTCCTACAATGAGCAGTTCTTC.

A note on this clone: Distinct nucleotide sequences in the sample also encode this CDR3. J is TRBJ1-1 and V is TRBV20-1; D not resolved. Trimming shortened V by 3 bases and J by 1 base, and 3 bases separated the two germline ends. This CDR3 has 11 residues. From germline, CDR1 is DFQATT and CDR2 SNEGSKA (reference sequence). CDR3 in amino acids: CSARGNTEAFF. The CDR3 nucleotides read TGCAGTGCTAGGGGGAACACTGAAGCTTTCTTT.

This clone has just one count. The rearrangement uses TRBV4-2 and TRBJ2-7; D is possibly TRBD1 (7 bases). CDR1 LGHNA and CDR2 YNFKEQ come from the germline V gene. V gave up 1 base and J gave up 1 base, with 20 bases separating them. The CDR3 spans 18 residues. The CDR3 nucleotides read TGTGCCAGCAGCCAAGCCCCCTCGCGGAGGGGGCTGTCCTACGAGCAGTACTTC. It codes for CASSQAPSRRGLSYEQYF.

The CDR3 reads CAWSVLAGGNYGYTF. The DNA for the CDR3 is TGTGCCTGGAGTGTACTGGCAGGGGGAAACTATGGCTACACCTTC. The chain is built from TRBV30 and TRBJ1-2; 7 bases fit TRBD1. The germline gives CDR1 GTSNPN, CDR2 SVGIG (reference sequence). The CDR3 runs 15 residues. J was trimmed by 2 bases and V by 0 bases; bases with no gene match: 6.

The genes are TRBV9 and TRBJ2-7, with TRBD2 matching 7 bases. CDR1 is SGDLS, CDR2 YYNGEE, per germline. This CDR3 region has 14 residues. Trimming removed 4 bases from V and 2 bases from J; junction bases left unmatched: 6. The CDR3 sequence: CASSPSGTAYEQYF. CDR3 nucleotide sequence: TGTGCCAGCAGCCCGAGCGGGACCGCCTACGAGCAGTACTTC.

This clone was seen once. The rearrangement uses TRBV28 and TRBJ2-7; TRBD2 matches at 9 bases. Germline V gene lookup returns CDR1 MDHEN and CDR2 SYDVKM. V shed 3 bases, J shed 3 bases, and the junction held 3 bases outside the gene matches. The CDR3 contains 14 residues. The CDR3 DNA reads TGTGCCAGCAGTTTGAGACTAGCGGACTACGAGCAGTACTTC. Encoded protein: CASSLRLADYEQYF.

V gene TRBV19 combines with J gene TRBJ2-3, with 10 bases fitting TRBD1. Per germline, CDR1 LNHDA and CDR2 SQIVND (reference sequence). This CDR3 region has 15 residues. V lost 5 bases, J lost 6 bases, and 8 bases stayed unmatched. CDR3 region: CASSPRQGAQDTQYF. DNA of the CDR3: TGTGCCAGTAGTCCAAGACAGGGGGCGCAGGATACGCAGTATTTT.

The chain has TRBV6-5 and TRBJ1-5, with a tentative D call TRBD1 (5 bases). The germline CDR1 and CDR2 sequences are MNHEY and SVGAGI. V lost 8 bases to trimming and J lost 6 bases, with 14 bases between them. The CDR3 runs to 13 residues. The CDR3 is CASSAGHGQPQHF. CDR3 nucleotide sequence: TGTGCCAGCTCGGCAGGGCATGGTCAGCCCCAGCATTTT.